Shown below are 23 T cell receptor beta chains from a single sample sequenced in a study of monozygotic twins with inflammatory bowel disease. TCRdb re-called the 5' RACE reads; one entry per CDR3 protein, DNA not given. This table holds roughly 100,000 distinct CDR3 sequences. The sample was blood. These receptors were obtained from a human donor with ulcerative colitis or Crohn's disease, or a healthy co-twin of an affected twin (not recorded which).

The chain is built from TRBV7-2 and TRBJ1-1. The CDR3 runs 13 residues. CDR1 and CDR2 (germline): SGHTA, FQGNSA. CDR3 sequence reads: CASSLAGYPEAFF.

The chain has TRBV7-6 and TRBJ2-7. The CDR3 length is 12 residues. Per the germline V gene, CDR1 is SGHVS and CDR2 is FNYEAQ. This chain's CDR3 is CASSAGPYEQYF.

This rearrangement joins TRBV7-2 to TRBJ1-6; the TRBD1 assignment by TCRdb is unverifiable without DNA. This CDR3 region has 14 residues. Germline CDR1 is SGHTA and CDR2 is FQGNSA. CDR3: CASSLWDRTSPLHF.

J is TRBJ2-7 and V is TRBV27; TCRdb outputs TRBD2, but without DNA this stays unchecked. The CDR3 consists of 15 residues. CDR1 and CDR2 (germline): MNHEY, SMNVEV (reference sequence). The CDR3 loop reads CASSLSPLGAYEQYF.

The chain recombines TRBV5-1 with TRBJ1-2; there is no DNA to check the TCRdb D call of TRBD1. There are 16 residues in the CDR3. Germline CDR1 SGHRS, CDR2 YFSETQ. CDR3: CASSLGTGVSFGGYTF.

V usage is TRBV20-1 and J usage is TRBJ2-2. Per the germline V gene, CDR1 is DFQATT and CDR2 is SNEGSKA (reference sequence). The CDR3 is made up of 13 amino acids. The CDR3 sequence is CSASDSNTGELFF.

The chain is built from TRBV20-1 and TRBJ2-4; as DNA is missing, the TRBD1 call by TCRdb cannot be tested. The length of the CDR3 is 15 residues. The germline CDR1 and CDR2 sequences are DFQATT and SNEGSKA (reference sequence). The CDR3 region is CSASGAGLAKNIQYF.

This chain uses TRBV15 with TRBJ2-4. CDR3 size: 13 residues. The germline V gene encodes CDR1 LNHNV and CDR2 YYDKDF (reference sequence). The CDR3 spells CATSRDPQNIQYF.

This chain connects TRBV6-2 or TRBV6-3 to TRBJ2-5; checking the TCRdb D call of TRBD2 is not possible without DNA. Per the germline V gene, CDR1 is MNHEY and CDR2 is SVGEGT. This CDR3 has 16 residues. CDR3 amino acids: CASRGTSGSRVETQYF.

This chain uses TRBV7-2 with TRBJ2-4; without DNA, the TCRdb call of TRBD1 cannot be checked. Germline values: CDR1 SGHTA, CDR2 FQGNSA. The CDR3 is 15 amino acids. This CDR3 is CASSSETGLKNIQYF.

CDR3 region: CASSQGGLDQPQHF. V and J are TRBV5-1 and TRBJ1-5. Per the germline V gene, CDR1 is SGHRS and CDR2 is YFSETQ. The CDR3 loop spans 14 amino acids.

This rearrangement joins TRBV20-1 to TRBJ1-2; TCRdb returns TRBD1, unconfirmable since there is no DNA. The CDR3 consists of 16 residues. Germline CDR1 is DFQATT and CDR2 is SNEGSKA (reference sequence). CDR3 region: CSARKAGVAGDYGYTF.

The CDR3 loop reads CASSPGDRTGELFF. This chain joins TRBV19 and TRBJ2-2; the D call from TCRdb, TRBD1, cannot be confirmed without DNA. The germline V gene encodes CDR1 LNHDA and CDR2 SQIVND (reference sequence). The CDR3 is 14 residues long.

This chain joins TRBV12-3 or TRBV12-4 and TRBJ2-3; no DNA is available, so the TRBD1 call from TCRdb remains unchecked. This CDR3 has 12 amino acids. The CDR3 is CASSSSGDTQYF.

The chain has TRBV29-1 and TRBJ2-1; TCRdb calls TRBD1, which cannot be checked without DNA. The length of the CDR3 is 14 residues. CDR1 and CDR2 from the germline V gene are SQVTM and ANQGSEA. CDR3 amino acids: CSVPSRVSYNEQFF.

This chain connects TRBV11-1 to TRBJ2-7. Germline CDR1 SGHAT, CDR2 FQDESV (reference sequence). The CDR3 length is 14 residues. CDR3 protein: CASSLADVQDEQYF.

This chain connects TRBV24-1 to TRBJ1-1; TCRdb picks TRBD1, but there is no DNA to check that call. Germline values: CDR1 KGHDR, CDR2 SFDVKD. The CDR3 is 14 residues long. The CDR3 region is CATSATGANSEAFF.

CDR3 loop: CATENGQNNSPLHF. The chain employs TRBV24-1 and TRBJ1-6; the D gene TCRdb calls, TRBD1, cannot be checked with no DNA. The CDR3 loop spans 14 amino acids. Germline V lookup: CDR1 KGHDR, CDR2 SFDVKD.

The chain joins TRBV20-1 to TRBJ2-7; TCRdb gives TRBD1 as the D gene, but with no DNA this cannot be confirmed. This CDR3 has 14 amino acids. Per the germline V gene, CDR1 is DFQATT and CDR2 is SNEGSKA (reference sequence). The CDR3 reads CSAQEGTGNYEQYF.

The V call is TRBV13, the J call TRBJ2-5; TCRdb's D gene call, TRBD1, goes unchecked for lack of DNA. This CDR3 has 15 amino acids. Looked up from germline, CDR1 is PRHDT and CDR2 is FYEKMQ (reference sequence). The chain's CDR3 is CASSPLGSSQETQYF.

The chain uses TRBV20-1 and TRBJ2-7; the D call from TCRdb, TRBD2, cannot be confirmed without DNA. There are 15 residues in the CDR3. Looked up from germline, CDR1 is DFQATT and CDR2 is SNEGSKA (reference sequence). The CDR3 is CSATRTSGSSYEQYF.

The chain combines TRBV4-1 with TRBJ2-2; absent DNA, TCRdb's TRBD1 call cannot be checked. The CDR3 is 16 amino acids. The V gene's germline CDR1 is MGHRA and CDR2 YSYEKL. The CDR3 sequence: CASSPDRGRRAGELFF.

This sequence joins TRBV20-1 and TRBJ1-5. Germline V gene sequence: CDR1 DFQATT, CDR2 SNEGSKA (reference sequence). The CDR3 runs to 11 residues. This chain's CDR3 is CSAKGLGPQHF.